The rows below give T cell receptor beta chains drawn from one sample of a study of cytomegalovirus exposure and HLA in healthy donors. Sequenced by immunoSEQ multiplex PCR; TCRdb stores in-frame clones only, minus some. The sample contains around 45,000 clones, around 56% of which appear only once. The sequencing sample was made of PBMCs. The receptor set was obtained from a man in his 60s in good health and CMV-seronegative. CDR3s leave out the opening cysteine and the closing phenylalanine or tryptophan. Each record gives: V gene, clone size, J gene, CDR3 protein. Clone size is shown for a subset of rows, as once, few, many or a class of expanded clone.

v_gene: TRBV28
abundance: NA
j_gene: TRBJ1-1
CDR3aa: ASSLIAENTEAF

v_gene: TRBV6-5
abundance: NA
j_gene: TRBJ2-1
CDR3aa: ASSYSGSSSDEQF

v_gene: TRBV4-3
abundance: once
j_gene: TRBJ2-2
CDR3aa: ASSQDQAGNTGELF

v_gene: TRBV21-1
abundance: NA
j_gene: TRBJ1-3
CDR3aa: ASSKVRPSSGNTIY

v_gene: TRBV5-1
abundance: NA
j_gene: TRBJ2-2
CDR3aa: ASSLGTGAGELF

v_gene: TRBV18
abundance: NA
j_gene: TRBJ1-5
CDR3aa: ASSASGQSNQPQH

v_gene: TRBV6-5
abundance: NA
j_gene: TRBJ2-7
CDR3aa: ASANRVDYEQY

v_gene: TRBV15
abundance: few
j_gene: TRBJ2-3
CDR3aa: ATSRALSTDTQY

v_gene: TRBV30
abundance: NA
j_gene: TRBJ2-1
CDR3aa: AWNSARGGAEQF

v_gene: TRBV30
abundance: few
j_gene: TRBJ2-3
CDR3aa: AWTQREADTQY

v_gene: TRBV6-1
abundance: NA
j_gene: TRBJ1-1
CDR3aa: ASKGQGNTEAF

v_gene: TRBV9
abundance: few
j_gene: TRBJ1-2
CDR3aa: ASGGQGAARYGYT

v_gene: TRBV7-9
abundance: NA
j_gene: TRBJ2-7
CDR3aa: ASSSTRGLYEQY

v_gene: TRBV9
abundance: NA
j_gene: TRBJ2-3
CDR3aa: ASNAAPTDTQY

v_gene: TRBV10-3
abundance: few
j_gene: TRBJ1-4
CDR3aa: AISPGQSPEKLF

v_gene: TRBV30
abundance: NA
j_gene: TRBJ2-5
CDR3aa: ACKTETTQY

v_gene: TRBV2
abundance: NA
j_gene: TRBJ2-3
CDR3aa: ASSYTGGGGTDTQY

v_gene: TRBV30
abundance: NA
j_gene: TRBJ1-6
CDR3aa: AWRGQSSSYNSPLH

v_gene: TRBV30
abundance: NA
j_gene: TRBJ1-1
CDR3aa: AWSKGLAKVEAF

v_gene: TRBV23-1
abundance: NA
j_gene: NA
CDR3aa: ASSQSVGGIAYEQY

v_gene: TRBV27
abundance: NA
j_gene: TRBJ1-5
CDR3aa: ASSSGQSPGTQH

v_gene: TRBV6-1
abundance: NA
j_gene: TRBJ1-1
CDR3aa: ASRGNTEAF

v_gene: TRBV2
abundance: NA
j_gene: TRBJ2-3
CDR3aa: ASLRQVLADTQY

v_gene: TRBV27
abundance: NA
j_gene: TRBJ2-7
CDR3aa: ASSSLAVPYEQY

v_gene: TRBV15
abundance: NA
j_gene: TRBJ1-5
CDR3aa: ATSDSLDQPQH

v_gene: TRBV18
abundance: medium-sized
j_gene: TRBJ2-7
CDR3aa: ASSPPLPDRERPYEQY

v_gene: TRBV6-1
abundance: NA
j_gene: TRBJ2-7
CDR3aa: ASSEATERYEQY

v_gene: TRBV28
abundance: NA
j_gene: TRBJ1-1
CDR3aa: ASSSGQEIEAF

v_gene: TRBV2
abundance: few
j_gene: TRBJ1-5
CDR3aa: ASSEGQANQPQH

v_gene: TRBV10-3
abundance: few
j_gene: TRBJ1-4
CDR3aa: AISVGRGEKLF

v_gene: TRBV6-6
abundance: few
j_gene: TRBJ2-2
CDR3aa: ASRPGLTNTGELF

v_gene: TRBV7-9
abundance: NA
j_gene: TRBJ1-1
CDR3aa: ASSEGQLNTEAF

v_gene: TRBV30
abundance: few
j_gene: TRBJ2-7
CDR3aa: AWSVGTSGGGNEQY

v_gene: TRBV7-2
abundance: NA
j_gene: TRBJ2-7
CDR3aa: ASSGQSGGYEQY

v_gene: TRBV18
abundance: few
j_gene: TRBJ2-5
CDR3aa: ASSPGQAGETQY

v_gene: TRBV6-5
abundance: NA
j_gene: TRBJ1-1
CDR3aa: ASSSIQGGGAAEAF

v_gene: TRBV18
abundance: NA
j_gene: TRBJ1-1
CDR3aa: ASSPGNSFEAF

v_gene: TRBV5-1
abundance: large
j_gene: TRBJ2-5
CDR3aa: ASSRGPRRGLSNSQETQY

v_gene: TRBV6-1
abundance: NA
j_gene: TRBJ1-2
CDR3aa: ASSAGTGNGYT

v_gene: TRBV7-9
abundance: NA
j_gene: TRBJ1-1
CDR3aa: ASSLKGRSTEAF

v_gene: TRBV30
abundance: NA
j_gene: TRBJ2-6
CDR3aa: AWEHRASSGANVLT

v_gene: TRBV27
abundance: NA
j_gene: TRBJ1-1
CDR3aa: ASSLKPRNTEAF

v_gene: TRBV29-1
abundance: NA
j_gene: TRBJ2-1
CDR3aa: SGRTGLGSEQF

v_gene: TRBV7-2
abundance: NA
j_gene: TRBJ2-7
CDR3aa: ASSHGTGDGYEQY

v_gene: TRBV28
abundance: NA
j_gene: TRBJ1-2
CDR3aa: ASSFRGNYGYT

v_gene: TRBV29-1
abundance: NA
j_gene: TRBJ2-5
CDR3aa: SVVQGQETQY

v_gene: TRBV6-4
abundance: NA
j_gene: TRBJ1-1
CDR3aa: ASQDRGLDTEAF

v_gene: TRBV5-1
abundance: NA
j_gene: TRBJ1-1
CDR3aa: ASSVAGADTEAF

v_gene: TRBV10-3
abundance: NA
j_gene: TRBJ2-7
CDR3aa: AISDVGVSYEQY